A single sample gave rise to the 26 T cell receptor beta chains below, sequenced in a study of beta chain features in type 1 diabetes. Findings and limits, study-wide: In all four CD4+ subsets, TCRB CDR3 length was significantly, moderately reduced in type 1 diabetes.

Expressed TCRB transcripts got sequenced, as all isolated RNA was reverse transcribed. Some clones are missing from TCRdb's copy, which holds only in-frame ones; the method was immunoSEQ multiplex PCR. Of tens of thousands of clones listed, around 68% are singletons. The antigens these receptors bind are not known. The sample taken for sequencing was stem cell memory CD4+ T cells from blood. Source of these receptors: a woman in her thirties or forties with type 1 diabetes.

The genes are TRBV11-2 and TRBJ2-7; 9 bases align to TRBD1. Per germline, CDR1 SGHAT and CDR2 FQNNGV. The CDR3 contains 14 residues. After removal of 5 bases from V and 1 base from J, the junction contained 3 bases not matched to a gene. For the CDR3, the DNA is TGTGCCAGCAGCCCGGGACAGGGTTCCTACGAGCAGTACTTC. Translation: CASSPGQGSYEQYF.

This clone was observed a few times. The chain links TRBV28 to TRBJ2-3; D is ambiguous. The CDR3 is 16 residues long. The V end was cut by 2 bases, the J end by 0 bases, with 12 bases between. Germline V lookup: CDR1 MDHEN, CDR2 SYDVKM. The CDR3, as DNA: TGTGCCAGCAGTTTAACACTCCAGACTAGCACAGATACGCAGTATTTT. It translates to CASSLTLQTSTDTQYF.

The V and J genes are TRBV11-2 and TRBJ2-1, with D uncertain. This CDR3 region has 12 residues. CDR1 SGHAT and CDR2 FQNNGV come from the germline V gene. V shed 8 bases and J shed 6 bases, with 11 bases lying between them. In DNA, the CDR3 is TGTGCCAGCGGTCGATTCGGCAATGAGCAGTTCTTC. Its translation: CASGRFGNEQFF.

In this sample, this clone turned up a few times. The CDR3 loop reads CASSAAWESSYNEQFF. Written as DNA, the CDR3 is TGTGCCAGCAGCGCTGCCTGGGAGAGCTCCTACAATGAGCAGTTCTTC. The chain couples TRBV4-2 to TRBJ2-1, with a tentative D call TRBD2 (5 bases). CDR3 size: 16 residues. Trimming took off 5 bases at V and 0 bases at J, with 14 bases between the two ends. Germline V CDR1 and CDR2: LGHNA, YNFKEQ.

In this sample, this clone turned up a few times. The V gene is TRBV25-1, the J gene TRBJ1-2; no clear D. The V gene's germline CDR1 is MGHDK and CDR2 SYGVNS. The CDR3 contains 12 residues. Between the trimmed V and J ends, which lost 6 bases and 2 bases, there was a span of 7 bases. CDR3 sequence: CASRNSNYGYTF. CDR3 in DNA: TGTGCCAGCAGGAACAGCAACTATGGCTACACCTTC.

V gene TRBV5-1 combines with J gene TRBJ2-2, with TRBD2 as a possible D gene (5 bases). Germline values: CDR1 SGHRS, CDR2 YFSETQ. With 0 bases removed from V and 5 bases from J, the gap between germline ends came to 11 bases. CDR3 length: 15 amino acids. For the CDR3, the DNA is TGCGCCAGCAGCTTGGAAGGCCGCGGGACCGGGGAGCTGTTTTTT. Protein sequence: CASSLEGRGTGELFF.

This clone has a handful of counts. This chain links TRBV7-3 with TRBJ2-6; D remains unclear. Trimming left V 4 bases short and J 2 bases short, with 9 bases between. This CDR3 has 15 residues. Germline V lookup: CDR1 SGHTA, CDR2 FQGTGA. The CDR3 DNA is TGTGCCAGCAGCTACACAGTCACTGGGGCCAACGTCCTGACTTTC. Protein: CASSYTVTGANVLTF.

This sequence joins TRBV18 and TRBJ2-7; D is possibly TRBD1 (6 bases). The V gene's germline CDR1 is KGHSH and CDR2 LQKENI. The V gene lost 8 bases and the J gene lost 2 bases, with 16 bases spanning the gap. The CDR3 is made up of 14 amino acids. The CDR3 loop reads CASRIETGAYEQYF. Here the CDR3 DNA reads TGTGCCAGCCGAATCGAGACAGGAGCCTACGAGCAGTACTTC.

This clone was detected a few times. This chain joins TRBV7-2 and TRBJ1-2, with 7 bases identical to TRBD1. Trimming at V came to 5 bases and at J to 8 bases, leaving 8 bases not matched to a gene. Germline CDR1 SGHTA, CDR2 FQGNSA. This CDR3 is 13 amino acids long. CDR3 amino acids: CASSLGGARGYTF. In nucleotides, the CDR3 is TGTGCCAGCAGCCTAGGGGGCGCCCGCGGCTACACCTTC.

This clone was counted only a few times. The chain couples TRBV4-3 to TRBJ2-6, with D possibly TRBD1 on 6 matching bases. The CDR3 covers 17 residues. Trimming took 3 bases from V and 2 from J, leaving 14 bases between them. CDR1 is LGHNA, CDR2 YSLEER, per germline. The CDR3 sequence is CASSQKYREAGANVLTF. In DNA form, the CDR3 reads TGCGCCAGCAGCCAGAAGTACAGGGAAGCTGGGGCCAACGTCCTGACTTTC.

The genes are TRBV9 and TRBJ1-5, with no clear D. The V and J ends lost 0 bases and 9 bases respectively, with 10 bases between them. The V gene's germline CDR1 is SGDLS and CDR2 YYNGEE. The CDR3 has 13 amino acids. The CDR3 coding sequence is TGTGCCAGCAGCGTAGAAGGAGGACGGCCCCAGCATTTT. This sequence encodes CASSVEGGRPQHF.

CDR3 loop: CASSDSLGPYEQYF. The CDR3 nucleotides read TGTGCCAGCAGTGATTCACTGGGGCCCTACGAGCAGTACTTC. This chain connects TRBV6-1 to TRBJ2-7; a weak D match, TRBD1 (5 bases). This CDR3 contains 14 residues. The germline V gene encodes CDR1 MNHNS and CDR2 SASEGT. Between the trimmed V and J ends, which lost 3 bases and 2 bases, there was a span of 11 bases.

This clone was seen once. The CDR3 nucleotides read TGTGCCAGCAGCCCCACGGGACTGGGTACGAATGAGCAGTTCTTC. Encoded protein: CASSPTGLGTNEQFF. This chain connects TRBV11-2 to TRBJ2-1, with a weak D call TRBD2 (6 bases). This CDR3 has 15 amino acids. Germline CDR1 SGHAT, CDR2 FQNNGV. Trimming took 5 bases from V and 7 from J, leaving 18 bases between them.

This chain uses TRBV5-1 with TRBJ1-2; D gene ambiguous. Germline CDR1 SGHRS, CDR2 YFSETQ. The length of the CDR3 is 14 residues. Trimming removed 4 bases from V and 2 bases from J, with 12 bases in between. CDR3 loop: CASSVADRNYGYTF. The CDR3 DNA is TGCGCCAGCAGCGTAGCCGACCGCAACTATGGCTACACCTTC.

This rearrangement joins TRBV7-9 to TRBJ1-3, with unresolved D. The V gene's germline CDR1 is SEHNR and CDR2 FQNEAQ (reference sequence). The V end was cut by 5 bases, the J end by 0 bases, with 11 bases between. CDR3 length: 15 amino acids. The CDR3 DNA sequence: TGTGCCAGCAGCCTTTACTCGAGCTCTGGAAACACCATATATTTT. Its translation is CASSLYSSSGNTIYF.

The CDR3 DNA follows: TGTGCCAGCTCATCCACACTTGGGGGGGCTAATTACGAGCAGTACTTC. Its translation: CASSSTLGGANYEQYF. The chain recombines TRBV18 with TRBJ2-7, with a tentative D call TRBD2 (7 bases). Between the trimmed V and J ends, which lost 5 bases and 4 bases, there was a span of 21 bases. This CDR3 contains 16 residues. Germline V CDR1 and CDR2: KGHSH, LQKENI.

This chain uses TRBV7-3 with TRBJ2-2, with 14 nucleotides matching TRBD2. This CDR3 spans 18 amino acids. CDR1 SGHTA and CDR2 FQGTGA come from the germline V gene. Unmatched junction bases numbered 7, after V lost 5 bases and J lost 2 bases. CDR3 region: CASSRPGLAGDNTGELFF. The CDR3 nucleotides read TGTGCCAGCAGCCGACCGGGACTAGCGGGAGATAACACCGGGGAGCTGTTTTTT.

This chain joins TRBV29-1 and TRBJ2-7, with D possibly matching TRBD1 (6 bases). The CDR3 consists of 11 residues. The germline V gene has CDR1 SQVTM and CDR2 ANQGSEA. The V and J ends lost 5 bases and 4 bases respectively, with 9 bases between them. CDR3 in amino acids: CSVTDSYEQYF. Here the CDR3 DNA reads TGCAGCGTTACGGACAGTTACGAGCAGTACTTC.

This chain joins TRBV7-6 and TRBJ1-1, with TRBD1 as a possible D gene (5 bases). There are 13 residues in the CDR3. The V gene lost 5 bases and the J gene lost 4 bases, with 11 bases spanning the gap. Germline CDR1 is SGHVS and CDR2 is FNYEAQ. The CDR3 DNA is TGTGCCAGCAGCACACAGGTCGCCACTGAAGCTTTCTTT. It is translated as CASSTQVATEAFF. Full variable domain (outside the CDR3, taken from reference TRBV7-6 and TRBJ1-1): GAGVSQSPRYKVTKRGQDVALRCDPISGHVSLYWYRQALGQGPEFLTYFNYEAQQDKSGLPNDRFSAERPEGSISTLTIQRTEQRDSAMYRCASSTQVATEAFFGQGTRLTVV.

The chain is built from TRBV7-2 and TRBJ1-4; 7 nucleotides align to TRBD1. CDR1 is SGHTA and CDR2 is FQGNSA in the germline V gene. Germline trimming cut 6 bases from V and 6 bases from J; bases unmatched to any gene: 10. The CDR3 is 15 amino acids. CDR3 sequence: CASRPKQGSHEKLFF. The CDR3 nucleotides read TGTGCCAGCAGGCCGAAACAGGGGAGTCATGAAAAACTGTTTTTT.

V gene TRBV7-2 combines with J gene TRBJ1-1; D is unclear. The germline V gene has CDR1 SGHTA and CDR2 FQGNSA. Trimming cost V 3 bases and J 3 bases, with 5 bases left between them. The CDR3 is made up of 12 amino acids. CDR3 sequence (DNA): TGTGCCAGCAGCTTGGGCTACACTGAAGCTTTCTTT. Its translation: CASSLGYTEAFF.

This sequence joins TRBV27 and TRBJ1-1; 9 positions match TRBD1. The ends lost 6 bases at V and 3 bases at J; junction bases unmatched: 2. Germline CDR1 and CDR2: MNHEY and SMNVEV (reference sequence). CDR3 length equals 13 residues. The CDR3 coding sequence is TGTGCCAGCAGCAGACAGGGGGACACTGAAGCTTTCTTT. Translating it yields CASSRQGDTEAFF.

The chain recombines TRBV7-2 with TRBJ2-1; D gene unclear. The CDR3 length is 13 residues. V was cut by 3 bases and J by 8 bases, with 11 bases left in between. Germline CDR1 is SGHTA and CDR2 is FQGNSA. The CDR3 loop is CASSLTRQDEQFF. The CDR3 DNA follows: TGTGCCAGCAGCTTGACCCGCCAGGATGAGCAGTTCTTC.

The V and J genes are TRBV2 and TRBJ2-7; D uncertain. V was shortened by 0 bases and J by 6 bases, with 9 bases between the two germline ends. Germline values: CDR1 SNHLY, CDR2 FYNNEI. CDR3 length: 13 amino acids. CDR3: CASSEALGGEQYF. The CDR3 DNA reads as TGTGCCAGCAGTGAAGCGCTAGGTGGCGAGCAGTACTTC.

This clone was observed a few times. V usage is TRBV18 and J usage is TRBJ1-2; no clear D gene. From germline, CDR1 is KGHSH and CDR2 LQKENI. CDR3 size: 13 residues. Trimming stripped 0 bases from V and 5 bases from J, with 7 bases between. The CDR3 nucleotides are TGTGCCAGCTCACCACCATCGGGATATGGCTACACCTTC. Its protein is CASSPPSGYGYTF. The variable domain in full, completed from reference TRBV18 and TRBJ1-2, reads NAGVMQNPRHLVRRRGQEARLRCSPMKGHSHVYWYRQLPEEGLKFMVYLQKENIIDESGMPKERFSAEFPKEGPSILRIQQVVRGDSAAYFCASSPPSGYGYTFGSGTRLTVV.

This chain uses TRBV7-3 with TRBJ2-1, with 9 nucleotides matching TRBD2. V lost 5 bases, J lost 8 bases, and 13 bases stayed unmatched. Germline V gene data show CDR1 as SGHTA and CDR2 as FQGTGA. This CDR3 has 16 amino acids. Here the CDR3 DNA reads TGTGCCAGCAGCGGTTTAGCGGGAGCAAGCTTATATGAGCAGTTCTTC. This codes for CASSGLAGASLYEQFF.